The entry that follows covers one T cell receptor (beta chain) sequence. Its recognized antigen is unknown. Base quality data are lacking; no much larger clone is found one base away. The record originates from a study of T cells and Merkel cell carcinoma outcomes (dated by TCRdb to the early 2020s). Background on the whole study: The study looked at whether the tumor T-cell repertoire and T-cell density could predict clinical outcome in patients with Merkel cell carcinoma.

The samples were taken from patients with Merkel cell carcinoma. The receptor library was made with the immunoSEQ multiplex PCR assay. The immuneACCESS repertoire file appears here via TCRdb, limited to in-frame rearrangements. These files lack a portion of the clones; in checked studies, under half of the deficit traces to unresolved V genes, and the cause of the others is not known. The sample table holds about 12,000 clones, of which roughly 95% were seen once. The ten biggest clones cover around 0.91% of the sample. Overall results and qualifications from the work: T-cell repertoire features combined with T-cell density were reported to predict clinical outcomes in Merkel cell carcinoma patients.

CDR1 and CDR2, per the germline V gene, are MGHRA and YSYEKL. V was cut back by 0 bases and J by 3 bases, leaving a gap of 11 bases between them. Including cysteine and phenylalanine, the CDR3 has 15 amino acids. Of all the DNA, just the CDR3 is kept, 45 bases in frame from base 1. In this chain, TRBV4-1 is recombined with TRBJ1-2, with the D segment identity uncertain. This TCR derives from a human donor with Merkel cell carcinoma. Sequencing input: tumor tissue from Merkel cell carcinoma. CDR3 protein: CASSQEGSGYYGYTF. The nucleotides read TGCGCCAGCAGCCAAGAGGGATCGGGGTACTATGGCTACACCTTC.